This passage covers 30 T cell receptor beta chains from one sample sequenced in a study of vaccination effects on CD4 cells after COVID-19. It was after approximately 10 days of culture that CD4+ T cells were isolated. Each participant was administered two doses of either the BNT162b2 or the mRNA-1273 vaccine. The data were produced by immunoSEQ multiplex PCR, yet TCRdb's version contains in-frame clones alone and is incomplete. The sample lists tens of thousands of clones; 65% to 80% were seen once. Antigens for these TCRs are unknown. Material: CD4+ T cells from PBMCs cultured without peptide, obtained after COVID-19 vaccination. Receptor source: a human donor who received a COVID-19 vaccine.

The chain couples TRBV11-3 to TRBJ2-3; D tentatively fits TRBD1 or TRBD2 (6 bases each). The CDR3 is made up of 14 amino acids. V was shortened by 3 bases and J by 5 bases, with 12 bases between the two germline ends. Germline V CDR1 and CDR2: SGHNT, YENEEA. The CDR3 loop reads CASSFRGAEDTQYF. CDR3 nucleotides: TGTGCCAGCAGCTTTAGGGGGGCTGAAGATACGCAGTATTTT.

The V call is TRBV6-6, the J call TRBJ2-3, with a weak D call TRBD1 (6 bases). Germline V CDR1 and CDR2: MNHNY, SVGAGI (reference sequence). The CDR3 consists of 15 residues. Trimming took 8 bases from V and 0 from J, leaving 15 bases between them. CDR3 coding DNA: TGTGCCAGCGCTAGGGGGAGTGCTAGCACAGATACGCAGTATTTT. Translating it yields CASARGSASTDTQYF.

The chain employs TRBV5-1 and TRBJ2-1, with a weak D call TRBD1 (6 bases). The CDR3 spans 14 residues. Germline V lookup: CDR1 SGHRS, CDR2 YFSETQ. Trimming took 0 bases from V and 4 from J, leaving 8 bases between them. This CDR3 reads CASSLGTDYNEQFF. The CDR3 bases are TGCGCCAGCAGCTTGGGGACAGATTACAATGAGCAGTTCTTC. Full variable domain (remainder filled in from reference TRBV5-1 and TRBJ2-1): KAGVTQTPRYLIKTRGQQVTLSCSPISGHRSVSWYQQTPGQGLQFLFEYFSETQRNKGNFPGRFSGRQFSNSRSEMNVSTLELGDSALYLCASSLGTDYNEQFFGPGTRLTVL.

The chain recombines TRBV4-2 with TRBJ2-5, with TRBD1 identical over 7 bases. The junction had 12 bases not matched to a gene; V was cut back by 0 bases and J by 5 bases. This CDR3 has 17 amino acids. Germline CDR1 and CDR2: LGHNA and YNFKEQ. CDR3: CASSQDNGQVLGETQYF. The DNA of the CDR3 is TGTGCCAGCAGCCAAGATAACGGACAGGTCCTAGGGGAGACCCAGTACTTC.

This chain links TRBV27 with TRBJ1-1; the match to TRBD1 covers 8 bases. Trimming removed 5 bases from V and 1 base from J; junction bases left unmatched: 6. Germline CDR1 is MNHEY and CDR2 is SMNVEV (reference sequence). The CDR3 contains 15 residues. DNA for the CDR3: TGTGCCAGCAGTCGACAGGGGATAGCGAACACTGAAGCTTTCTTT. This codes for CASSRQGIANTEAFF.

The chain employs TRBV27 and TRBJ1-2; 10 nucleotides agree with TRBD1. V dropped 3 bases and J dropped 6; count of bases not matched to a gene: 7. The germline CDR1 and CDR2 sequences are MNHEY and SMNVEV (reference sequence). This CDR3 contains 15 residues. CDR3 sequence reads: CASSFAPGTGDGYTF. As DNA, the CDR3 is TGTGCCAGCAGTTTCGCTCCCGGGACAGGGGATGGCTACACCTTC.

V usage is TRBV4-3 and J usage is TRBJ1-6, with 9 nucleotides matching TRBD1. The length of the CDR3 is 18 residues. V lost 2 bases to trimming and J lost 1 base; unmatched junction nucleotides: 6. Germline loops: CDR1 LGHNA, CDR2 YSLEER. CDR3 sequence: CASSQSNRGLSYNSPLHF. DNA of the CDR3: TGCGCCAGCAGCCAAAGCAACAGGGGGCTTTCCTATAATTCACCCCTCCACTTT.

The V and J genes are TRBV6-5 and TRBJ2-7, with a tentative D call TRBD1 (5 bases). CDR1 and CDR2 from the germline V gene are MNHEY and SVGAGI. The CDR3 is made up of 15 amino acids. V gave up 6 bases and J gave up 0 bases, with 15 bases separating them. CDR3 loop: CASRARRQHSYEQYV. DNA for the CDR3: TGTGCCAGCAGGGCCCGGAGACAGCACTCCTACGAGCAGTACGTC.

This clone was seen a handful of times. This chain uses TRBV10-1 with TRBJ1-2; D remains ambiguous. There are 13 residues in the CDR3. Germline loops: CDR1 WNHNN, CDR2 SYGVQD (reference sequence). Trimming took 3 bases from V and 7 from J, leaving 12 bases between them. CDR3 sequence (DNA): TGCGCCAGCAGTGAACAGACAATGTCTGGCTACACCTTC. Its translation: CASSEQTMSGYTF.

The rearrangement links TRBV2 to TRBJ2-6, with 8 bases that match TRBD2. The CDR3 spans 18 residues. J was trimmed by 0 bases and V by 8 bases; bases with no gene match: 12. Germline V gene lookup returns CDR1 SNHLY and CDR2 FYNNEI. CDR3 bases: TGTGCCAGCCTACCGGGGGGGCAGGGAACCTCTGGGGCCAACGTCCTGACTTTC. Protein: CASLPGGQGTSGANVLTF.

The genes are TRBV24-1 and TRBJ1-2, with D possibly matching TRBD1 (6 bases). Per the germline V gene, CDR1 is KGHDR and CDR2 is SFDVKD. Trimming took off 3 bases at V and 2 bases at J, with 9 bases between the two ends. The CDR3 length is 14 residues. The CDR3 protein is CATSDPDRNYGYTF. The DNA for the CDR3 is TGTGCCACCAGTGATCCGGACAGAAACTATGGCTACACCTTC.

This clone appeared once. The chain combines TRBV6-5 with TRBJ2-7, with no clear D. V was pared by 7 bases and J by 7 bases, with 17 bases between. In germline, CDR1 is MNHEY, CDR2 SVGAGI. The CDR3 totals 13 residues. The CDR3 sequence: CASTQATKEEQYV. In nucleotides, the CDR3 is TGTGCCAGCACCCAGGCTACGAAAGAGGAGCAGTACGTC.

The chain carries TRBV25-1 and TRBJ1-5; no clear D gene. The CDR3 loop spans 14 amino acids. The germline CDR1 and CDR2 sequences are MGHDK and SYGVNS. The germline V and J ends were trimmed by 2 bases and 8 bases, with 13 bases remaining between them. CDR3 residues: CASSEAQVLKPQHF. CDR3 in DNA: TGTGCCAGCAGTGAAGCGCAGGTCCTCAAGCCCCAGCATTTT.

The V gene is TRBV6-5, the J gene TRBJ1-2; D not resolved. Trimming pared 11 bases from V and 4 bases from J, leaving 14 bases between. CDR1 and CDR2 from the germline V gene are MNHEY and SVGAGI. This CDR3 has 12 residues. As DNA, the CDR3 is TGTGCCGGCACCGGGAGCCTCTATGGCTACACCTTC. It codes for CAGTGSLYGYTF.

CDR3 sequence reads: CASSLQAGEKLFF. DNA for the CDR3: TGTGCCAGCAGCTTGCAGGCGGGAGAAAAACTGTTTTTT. The chain is built from TRBV5-8 and TRBJ1-4; D gene uncertain. The V gene's germline CDR1 is SGHTS and CDR2 YDEGEE. The V gene lost 1 base and the J gene lost 8 bases, with 9 bases spanning the gap. CDR3 length: 13 amino acids.

This chain links TRBV30 with TRBJ1-3; 11 positions match TRBD1. This CDR3 contains 13 residues. Per the germline V gene, CDR1 is GTSNPN and CDR2 is SVGIG (reference sequence). The junction had 1 base not matched to a gene; V was cut back by 5 bases and J by 4 bases. This CDR3 is CAWGTGGGNTIYF. The CDR3, as DNA: TGTGCCTGGGGGACAGGGGGAGGAAACACCATATATTTT.

This chain links TRBV20-1 with TRBJ1-3; 9 bases are a match to TRBD1. The CDR3 extends over 14 amino acids. With 3 bases clipped from V and 2 bases from J, the junction kept 2 bases outside the gene matches. Germline V lookup: CDR1 DFQATT, CDR2 SNEGSKA (reference sequence). CDR3 DNA: TGCAGTGCTAGTGGGACAGGGACTGGAAACACCATATATTTT. Translating gives CSASGTGTGNTIYF.

This clone was picked up a small number of times. The gene calls are TRBV7-9 and TRBJ1-2; D is perhaps TRBD1 (5 bases). V was pared by 0 bases and J by 6 bases, with 14 bases between. This CDR3 is 15 amino acids long. Germline V CDR1 and CDR2: SEHNR, FQNEAQ (reference sequence). The CDR3, as DNA: TGTGCCAGCAGCTTAGCGCAAAGGGGTCGGGATGGCTACACCTTC. It specifies CASSLAQRGRDGYTF.

The chain carries TRBV2 and TRBJ2-2; 10 bases agree with TRBD1. The CDR3 has 13 amino acids. CDR1 is SNHLY, CDR2 FYNNEI, per germline. The ends lost 7 bases at V and 6 bases at J; junction bases unmatched: 2. CDR3 DNA sequence: TGTGCCAGCAATGGACAGGGGGCCGGGGAGCTGTTTTTT. Translating it yields CASNGQGAGELFF.

This clone was counted a single time. The chain combines TRBV6-5 with TRBJ1-2; 9 bases align to TRBD1. Germline-derived CDR1 and CDR2 are MNHEY and SVGAGI. The CDR3 loop spans 14 amino acids. The trim removed 10 bases at V and 6 bases at J, leaving 12 bases unmatched. The CDR3 loop is CATQRQGGINGYTF. Here the CDR3 DNA reads TGTGCCACCCAAAGACAGGGGGGTATTAATGGCTACACCTTC.

J is TRBJ1-2 and V is TRBV30, with TRBD1 identical over 9 bases. The V and J ends lost 4 bases and 4 bases, in that order; junction bases with no gene match: 7. CDR1 is GTSNPN and CDR2 is SVGIG in the germline V gene (reference sequence). CDR3 length equals 14 residues. CDR3 DNA: TGTGCCTGGACCTCGACAGGGGGTAGCTATGGCTACACCTTC. Translated: CAWTSTGGSYGYTF.

V and J are TRBV19 and TRBJ2-3; 7 bases fit TRBD1. Germline-derived CDR1 and CDR2 are LNHDA and SQIVND (reference sequence). Trimming removed 3 bases from V and 5 bases from J; junction bases left unmatched: 8. The CDR3 extends over 15 amino acids. CDR3 loop: CASSITGARGDTQYF. In nucleotides, the CDR3 is TGTGCCAGTAGTATTACAGGGGCCCGGGGAGATACGCAGTATTTT.

The rearrangement links TRBV15 to TRBJ1-1; D is unresolved. This CDR3 region has 15 residues. Between the trimmed V and J ends, which lost 0 bases and 5 bases, there was a span of 13 bases. CDR1 is LNHNV, CDR2 YYDKDF, per germline (reference sequence). In DNA, the CDR3 is TGTGCCACCAGCAGAGATGTCTCTTTGGGGACTGAAGCTTTCTTT. Protein sequence: CATSRDVSLGTEAFF.

The sample holds a few counts of this clone. V and J are TRBV12-3 or TRBV12-4 and TRBJ1-1; D possibly corresponds to TRBD1 (5 bases). With 6 bases removed from V and 5 bases from J, the gap between germline ends came to 13 bases. The CDR3 covers 13 residues. The CDR3 bases are TGTGCCAGCAGGAGAACGGGGGTAACTGAAGCTTTCTTT. Translating gives CASRRTGVTEAFF.

The chain is built from TRBV9 and TRBJ1-1; the D gene is possibly TRBD1 (5 bases). In germline, CDR1 is SGDLS, CDR2 YYNGEE. The CDR3 has 13 residues. Trimming cost V 0 bases and J 4 bases, with 7 bases left between them. In DNA form, the CDR3 reads TGTGCCAGCAGCGTAGCGGGGACCACTGAAGCTTTCTTT. Translation: CASSVAGTTEAFF. Full variable domain (rest looked up from reference TRBV9 and TRBJ1-1): DSGVTQTPKHLITATGQRVTLRCSPRSGDLSVYWYQQSLDQGLQFLIQYYNGEERAKGNILERFSAQQFPDLHSELNLSSLELGDSALYFCASSVAGTTEAFFGQGTRLTVV.

The V call is TRBV12-5, the J call TRBJ2-1, with 10 bases aligning to TRBD2. J gave up 8 bases and V 5 bases, and 3 bases lay outside the gene matches. Germline CDR1 reads LGHNT; CDR2 reads FRNRAP. The CDR3 is made up of 13 amino acids. CDR3 coding DNA: TGTGCTAGTGGTAGAAGCGGGGGGGATGAGCAGTTCTTC. The encoded protein is CASGRSGGDEQFF.

This clone appeared a few times. The chain uses TRBV14 and TRBJ1-2; TRBD1 might be the D (5 bases). V dropped 3 bases and J dropped 5 bases, with 16 bases sitting between them. Germline assignment: CDR1 SGHDN and CDR2 FVKESK. The CDR3 has 15 residues. DNA of the CDR3: TGTGCCAGCAGCCACCAACCGGGACCCCCATATGGCTACACCTTC. Translated: CASSHQPGPPYGYTF.

This rearrangement joins TRBV10-3 to TRBJ1-4; 10 bases match TRBD1. The V and J ends lost 3 bases and 5 bases, in that order; junction bases with no gene match: 3. This CDR3 has 15 residues. Germline CDR1 reads ENHRY; CDR2 reads SYGVKD. The CDR3 is CAISDPGQGNEKLFF. The CDR3 DNA reads as TGTGCCATCAGTGACCCGGGACAGGGGAATGAAAAACTGTTTTTT.

The J gene is TRBJ1-5, the V gene TRBV5-1; tentative D call: TRBD1 (5 bases). The length of the CDR3 is 15 residues. Trimming cost V 0 bases and J 0 bases, with 7 bases left between them. CDR1 and CDR2 (germline): SGHRS, YFSETQ. The CDR3 here is CASSLEGYSNQPQHF. In DNA, the CDR3 is TGCGCCAGCAGCTTGGAGGGGTATAGCAATCAGCCCCAGCATTTT.

This clone was counted between two and nine times. The rearrangement joins TRBV5-1 to TRBJ1-2; 11 bases are shared with TRBD1. Trimming removed 3 bases from V and 7 bases from J; junction bases left unmatched: 8. This CDR3 comprises 15 residues. CDR1 and CDR2 from the germline V gene are SGHRS and YFSETQ. CDR3 sequence reads: CASSSSGTGGFGYTF. The CDR3 nucleotides read TGCGCCAGCAGCTCATCCGGGACAGGGGGTTTTGGCTACACCTTC.